This is a list of T cell receptor beta chains from one sample in a study of cytomegalovirus exposure and HLA in healthy donors. The repertoire was sequenced with immunoSEQ multiplex PCR; TCRdb's copy has only in-frame clones and lacks some. Altogether 100,000 to 140,000 clones are present, about 74% being singletons, with the ten largest covering less than 15%. Specimen: PBMCs. Receptor source: a woman between 35 and 50 years old in good health and CMV-seropositive. Both conserved end residues are part of each CDR3. The D gene is left open where the match is weak. The listing skips clone size in some rows; elsewhere it reads once, few, many or a size class.

TRBD2 few TRBJ2-1 TRBV19 CASSDSGGPYNEQFF TGTGCCAGTAGTGATAGCGGGGGGCCCTACAATGAGCAGTTCTTC
- - TRBJ1-1 TRBV10-2 CASGRQGDTEAFF TGCGCCTCTGGAAGGCAGGGTGACACTGAAGCTTTCTTT
- - TRBJ1-5 TRBV7-2 CASSVRPGNQPQHF TGTGCCAGCTCGGTCCGGCCGGGGAATCAGCCCCAGCATTTT
TRBD2 - TRBJ2-7 TRBV9 CASSAGGGLAVYEQYF TGTGCCAGCAGCGCCGGGGGGGGTCTCGCGGTCTACGAGCAGTACTTC
TRBD1 - TRBJ2-3 TRBV10-1 CASSDGQGSTDTQYF TGCGCCAGCAGTGACGGACAGGGGAGCACAGATACGCAGTATTTT
- few TRBJ1-4 TRBV4-3 CASSQDFGQRLFF TGCGCCAGCAGCCAAGATTTTGGACAGAGACTGTTTTTT
- - TRBJ1-2 TRBV5-1 CASSLADGYTF TGCGCCAGCAGCTTGGCAGATGGCTACACCTTC
- - TRBJ1-1 TRBV6-6 CASSTRGDMNTEAFF TGTGCCAGCAGCACCCGGGGAGACATGAACACTGAAGCTTTCTTT
- - TRBJ2-1 TRBV7-8 CASSLVFEGADEQFF TGTGCCAGCAGCTTAGTGTTTGAGGGTGCGGATGAGCAGTTCTTC
- - TRBJ2-7 TRBV23-1 CASSPIAGGSKFYEQYF TGCGCCAGCAGCCCTATAGCCGGGGGATCTAAGTTCTACGAGCAGTACTTC
TRBD2 - TRBJ2-1 TRBV30 CACPRLAGGPGEQFF TGTGCCTGTCCCCGACTAGCGGGGGGGCCGGGTGAGCAGTTCTTC
TRBD1 - TRBJ2-7 TRBV5-6 CASSWRQGAREQYF TGTGCCAGCAGCTGGCGACAGGGGGCGAGGGAGCAGTACTTC
- - TRBJ2-4 TRBV5-8 CASSPQDITKNIQYF TGTGCCAGCAGCCCTCAAGACATAACCAAAAACATTCAGTACTTC
- few TRBJ2-1 TRBV13 CASKPRGAWNNEQFF TGTGCCAGCAAACCCCGGGGAGCGTGGAACAATGAGCAGTTCTTC
- few TRBJ2-7 TRBV5-1 CASSLAGEVYYEQYF TGCGCCAGCAGCTTGGCCGGGGAGGTCTACTACGAGCAGTACTTC
TRBD1 - TRBJ1-1 TRBV6-1 CASSEYRTGGTEAFF TGTGCCAGCAGTGAATACAGGACAGGGGGCACTGAAGCTTTCTTT
TRBD2 few TRBJ2-5 TRBV7-2 CASSLAAAGGGETQYF TGTGCCAGCAGCTTAGCGGCGGCGGGGGGAGGAGAGACCCAGTACTTC
TRBD1 - TRBJ2-7 TRBV7-9 CASSGDRGRYNEQYF TGTGCCAGCAGTGGGGACAGGGGGCGTTATAATGAGCAGTACTTC
- - TRBJ1-2 TRBV4-2 CASSQDTRAASDYTF TGTGCCAGCAGCCAAGACACGCGGGCAGCCTCAGACTACACCTTC
TRBD1 - TRBJ1-6 TRBV6-5 CASSISGQGLLTLHF TGTGCCAGCAGTATCTCAGGACAGGGCCTATTAACCCTCCACTTT
TRBD2 - TRBJ2-5 TRBV20-1 CSVGGGATQYF TGCAGTGTGGGCGGGGGGGCGACCCAGTACTTC
- - TRBJ2-3 TRBV29-1 CSVASGPTDTQYF TGCAGCGTTGCCTCAGGGCCCACAGATACGCAGTATTTT
TRBD1 - TRBJ2-1 TRBV7-6 CASSSSGTGAGEQFF TGTGCCAGCAGCTCCTCCGGGACAGGGGCGGGTGAGCAGTTCTTC
- - TRBJ2-7 TRBV13 CASSPIPGEQYF TGTGCCAGCAGCCCCATCCCGGGAGAGCAGTACTTC
- - TRBJ2-7 TRBV7-2 CASNDLQGGQYF TGTGCCAGCAACGATCTACAGGGCGGGCAGTACTTC
- - TRBJ1-1 TRBV11-2 CASSPTNPPGNTEAFF TGTGCCAGCAGCCCAACTAACCCCCCCGGGAACACTGAAGCTTTCTTT
- - TRBJ2-7 TRBV25-1 CASSEGGFGTYEQYF TGTGCCAGCAGTGAAGGGGGGTTTGGCACCTACGAGCAGTACTTC
- few TRBJ1-6 TRBV10-3 CASRGYENSPLHF TGTGCCAGTAGGGGGTATGAGAATTCACCCCTCCACTTT
- - TRBJ1-2 TRBV10-3 CAISEPDEGYGYTF TGTGCCATCAGTGAGCCGGACGAGGGCTATGGCTACACCTTC
TRBD1 - TRBJ1-5 TRBV7-9 CASSSQGDQPQHF TGTGCCAGCAGCTCCCAGGGGGATCAGCCCCAGCATTTT
TRBD1 - TRBJ2-1 TRBV5-1 CASSLGQGKGEQFF TGCGCCAGCAGCTTGGGACAGGGGAAGGGTGAGCAGTTCTTC
- - TRBJ2-3 TRBV5-1 CASSPGYEWDTQYF TGCGCCAGCAGCCCGGGGTATGAGTGGGATACGCAGTATTTT
- - TRBJ1-3 TRBV19 CASTWQGSGNTIYF TGTGCCAGTACATGGCAGGGCTCTGGAAACACCATATATTTT
- - TRBJ2-5 TRBV5-1 CASSPTTRLQETQYF TGCGCCAGCAGCCCCACGACTAGGTTGCAAGAGACCCAGTACTTC
- - TRBJ2-3 TRBV6-5 CASRAGTDTQYF TGTGCCAGCAGGGCCGGCACAGATACGCAGTATTTT
- few TRBJ2-5 TRBV30 CAWSVRRETQYF TGTGCCTGGAGTGTGCGCCGGGAGACCCAGTACTTC
TRBD1 - TRBJ2-7 TRBV5-1 CASSLVQGSIYEQYF TGCGCCAGCAGCTTGGTACAGGGGTCAATCTACGAGCAGTACTTC
TRBD2 - TRBJ2-6 TRBV18 CASSRDKVAGAFSLSGANVLTF TGTGCCAGCTCACGAGATAAGGTAGCGGGGGCCTTCTCCCTCTCTGGGGCCAACGTCCTGACTTTC
TRBD1 few TRBJ2-5 TRBV10-3 CAISGDREETQYF TGTGCCATCAGTGGGGACAGGGAAGAGACCCAGTACTTC
TRBD2 once TRBJ2-3 TRBV6-5 CASRSLAGATDTQYF TGTGCCAGCAGATCACTAGCGGGGGCCACAGATACGCAGTATTTT
- - TRBJ2-7 TRBV30 CAWSGGLLYEQYF TGTGCCTGGAGCGGAGGACTCCTCTACGAGCAGTACTTC
- few TRBJ1-1 TRBV29-1 CSVQGLMNTEAFF TGCAGCGTTCAAGGGCTCATGAACACTGAAGCTTTCTTT
- - TRBJ1-6 TRBV6-5 CASSYYPPPRDSPLHF TGTGCCAGCAGTTATTATCCCCCCCCGAGGGATTCACCCCTCCACTTT
TRBD1 - TRBJ1-2 TRBV4-2 CASSQDPGTGSGYTF TGTGCCAGCAGCCAAGACCCGGGGACAGGGTCTGGCTACACCTTC
TRBD2 - TRBJ2-7 TRBV5-1 CASSSAGRRTYEQYF TGCGCCAGCAGCTCAGCGGGACGGAGAACCTACGAGCAGTACTTC
- few TRBJ1-1 TRBV7-7 CASSLDKNTEAFF TGTGCTAGCAGCCTGGACAAGAACACTGAAGCTTTCTTT
- few TRBJ2-5 TRBV5-1 CASSTQLGETQYF TGCGCCAGCAGCACCCAACTAGGAGAGACCCAGTACTTC
- - TRBJ1-6 TRBV5-1 CASSLGADSPLHF TGCGCCAGCAGCTTGGGTGCGGATTCACCCCTCCACTTT
- few TRBJ1-4 TRBV9 CASSVAVSNEKLFF TGTGCCAGCAGCGTAGCTGTGTCCAATGAAAAACTGTTTTTT
- once TRBJ1-2 TRBV27 CASGPPRGRDGYTF TGTGCCAGCGGTCCTCCCCGCGGGCGGGATGGCTACACCTTC
- - TRBJ1-6 TRBV18 CASSPQGFSDSPLHF TGTGCCAGCTCACCGCAGGGGTTTTCGGATTCACCCCTCCACTTT
- - TRBJ2-7 TRBV18 CASSPEGPGPQREQYF TGTGCCAGCTCACCGGAAGGTCCTGGTCCTCAGAGGGAGCAGTACTTC
TRBD2 - TRBJ2-7 TRBV29-1 CSVVSGYEQYF TGCAGCGTCGTTAGCGGGTACGAGCAGTACTTC
TRBD2 - TRBJ2-5 TRBV4-2 CASSQEGGGGALETQYF TGTGCCAGCAGCCAAGAAGGTGGCGGGGGGGCCTTAGAGACCCAGTACTTC